Shown below are 6 T cell receptor beta chains from a single sample sequenced in a study of T cell changes during pregnancy in multiple sclerosis. Only in-frame clones appear in the TCRdb table, and some are missing; sequencing was by immunoSEQ multiplex PCR. The table lists more than 25,000 clones, 75% to 95% of them singletons. Sequencing was performed on CD8+ T cells from peripheral blood mononuclear cells, taken in the second trimester of pregnancy. These receptors originate from a female donor in good health, enrolled as a control in a pregnancy study.

The chain carries TRBV7-8 and TRBJ1-1; D perhaps matches TRBD1 (5 bases). The CDR3 runs to 15 residues. V was clipped by 1 base and J by 4 bases, with 13 bases between them. Germline values: CDR1 SGHVS, CDR2 FQNEAQ. The CDR3, as DNA: TGTGCCAGCAGCTTAGGAGGGGAGGACGGCACTGAAGCTTTCTTT. Encoded protein: CASSLGGEDGTEAFF.

This chain joins TRBV10-2 and TRBJ2-7, with D maybe TRBD2 (6 bases). The germline V gene encodes CDR1 WSHSY and CDR2 SAAADI. This CDR3 has 12 amino acids. The V end lost 7 bases, the J end lost 5 bases, and 12 bases lay between the germline ends. The CDR3 DNA reads as TGCGCCAGCATGGAGGGAGTGGACGAGCAGTACTTC. Encoded protein: CASMEGVDEQYF.

The genes are TRBV4-3 and TRBJ1-4; D possibly corresponds to TRBD1 (5 bases). Germline lookup yields CDR1 LGHNA and CDR2 YSLEER. The CDR3 spans 15 residues. Trimming pared 1 base from V and 6 bases from J, leaving 12 bases between. The chain's CDR3 is CASSQVSGVDEKLFF. For the CDR3, the DNA is TGCGCCAGCAGCCAAGTTTCGGGGGTCGATGAAAAACTGTTTTTT.

The rearrangement links TRBV7-9 to TRBJ1-5; possible D gene TRBD1, 5 bases. This CDR3 spans 14 amino acids. Trimming pared 5 bases from V and 7 bases from J, leaving 15 bases between. The V gene's germline CDR1 is SEHNR and CDR2 FQNEAQ (reference sequence). CDR3 coding DNA: TGTGCCAGCAGCCCTGGGGGGTCTGGCCAGCCCCAGCATTTT. It yields the protein CASSPGGSGQPQHF.

The chain uses TRBV4-3 and TRBJ2-1; 10 bases match TRBD2. This CDR3 region has 16 residues. The germline V gene encodes CDR1 LGHNA and CDR2 YSLEER. The V and J ends lost 3 bases and 1 base, in that order; junction bases with no gene match: 3. CDR3 bases: TGCGCCAGCAGCCAGGAGACTAGCGGGTCCTACAATGAGCAGTTCTTC. It encodes CASSQETSGSYNEQFF.

J is TRBJ1-5 and V is TRBV30, with 7 bases fitting TRBD1. The germline V gene encodes CDR1 GTSNPN and CDR2 SVGIG (reference sequence). V lost 4 bases to trimming and J lost 7 bases; unmatched junction nucleotides: 13. The CDR3 sequence is 15 residues long. Here the CDR3 DNA reads TGTGCCTGGACTTCCGGGATTTCCAGGGGGCAGCCCCAGCATTTT. Protein product: CAWTSGISRGQPQHF.